A selection of T cell receptor beta chains follows, all from one sample in a study of radiotherapy plus CTLA-4 blockade in lung cancer. Profiled with immunoSEQ multiplex PCR; TCRdb holds only in-frame clones, not every one. The sample lists around 80,000 clones; 80% to 85% were seen once. Specimen: peripheral blood, collected from a patient treated with radiotherapy plus ipilimumab. The source is a human donor with non-small cell lung cancer who had stable disease on radiotherapy plus ipilimumab. Both conserved end residues are part of each CDR3. The D gene is left open where the match is weak. A clone size is listed for some rows: how often the clone was seen (once, few, many), or a class if it is expanded.

J gene | V gene | clone size | D gene | CDR3 DNA | CDR3 protein
TRBJ2-7 | TRBV11-2 | NA | TRBD1 | TGTGCCAGCAGCACACACAGGGGAAACTACGAGCAGTACTTC | CASSTHRGNYEQYF
TRBJ2-7 | TRBV28 | NA | NA | TGTGCCAGCAGACCTCCGGGGAGCTCCTACGAGCAGTACTTC | CASRPPGSSYEQYF
TRBJ2-2 | TRBV19 | NA | NA | TGTGCCAGTACCACTCCTGGACGGCCCGGGGAGCTGTTTTTT | CASTTPGRPGELFF
TRBJ1-2 | TRBV4-1 | NA | TRBD1 | TGCGCCAGCAGCCAGGGTCTCTACAGGGGGCGAGGCTACACCTTC | CASSQGLYRGRGYTF
TRBJ2-7 | TRBV6-6 | NA | NA | TGTGCCAGCAGGCTTGCACTCACTGCCTACGAGCAGTACTTC | CASRLALTAYEQYF
TRBJ1-4 | TRBV11-2 | NA | TRBD1 | TGTGCCAGCAGCTTATGGGACAGAAGGGAAAAACTGTTTTTT | CASSLWDRREKLFF
TRBJ2-2 | TRBV6-1 | NA | NA | TGTGCCAGCAGGTCCAGGGATGTAAGGACCGGGGAGCTGTTTTTT | CASRSRDVRTGELFF
TRBJ1-5 | TRBV5-5 | NA | NA | TGTGCCAGCAGCTCCGGAGGCACGGGACGAAGCAATCAGCCCCAGCATTTT | CASSSGGTGRSNQPQHF
TRBJ2-1 | TRBV11-2 | NA | NA | TGTGCCAGCAGCATCCGGGATCCAAGCTCCTACAATGAGCAGTTCTTC | CASSIRDPSSYNEQFF
TRBJ2-5 | TRBV28 | NA | NA | TGTGCCAGCAGTTTGCGGGGGGAGGGGGCCCAAGAGACCCAGTACTTC | CASSLRGEGAQETQYF
TRBJ1-1 | TRBV5-1 | NA | TRBD1 | TGCGCCAGCAGCTTAGCGAATAGGGGACAGGGGTTGGGGACTGAAGCTTTCTTT | CASSLANRGQGLGTEAFF
TRBJ1-5 | TRBV28 | NA | TRBD1 | TGTGCCAGCAGTTCGACAGGGGTGGTATATAGCAATCAGCCCCAGCATTTT | CASSSTGVVYSNQPQHF
TRBJ1-6 | TRBV18 | few | NA | TGTGCCAGCTCACAGGACATCCGAAATTCACCCCTCCACTTT | CASSQDIRNSPLHF
TRBJ2-2 | TRBV5-1 | NA | TRBD2 | TGCGCCAGCAGCCGCGGACTAGCGGGGGGGCGAGGAACCGGGGAGCTGTTTTTT | CASSRGLAGGRGTGELFF
TRBJ2-7 | TRBV6-5 | NA | TRBD2 | TGTGCCAGTGAAGCGGGAGGGCCCCACGAGCAGTACTTC | CASEAGGPHEQYF
TRBJ2-1 | TRBV29-1 | NA | NA | TGCAGCGCGGCGGACGGCAGTAATGAGCAGTTCTTC | CSAADGSNEQFF
TRBJ2-1 | TRBV11-2 | once | TRBD2 | TGTGCCAGCAGCTTAGCGGGGGGGTGGAACAATGAGCAGTTCTTC | CASSLAGGWNNEQFF
TRBJ2-6 | TRBV2 | NA | NA | TGTGCCAGCAGTGAATGGCCGTCCGGGGCCAACGTCCTGACTTTC | CASSEWPSGANVLTF
TRBJ2-1 | TRBV30 | NA | NA | TGTGCCTGGAGTCCGGAGCTCTACAATGAGCAGTTCTTC | CAWSPELYNEQFF
TRBJ2-5 | TRBV7-2 | NA | TRBD2 | TGTGCCAGCAGCTCCGGACTAGCGGGAGAGACCCAGTACTTC | CASSSGLAGETQYF
TRBJ2-7 | TRBV30 | once | NA | TGTGCCTGGAGTGGCCGGACAGAAAGGAATTCGTACGAGCAGTACTTC | CAWSGRTERNSYEQYF
TRBJ2-5 | TRBV10-1 | NA | NA | TGCGCCAGCCAACAATCTGGCCAAGAGACCCAGTACTTC | CASQQSGQETQYF
TRBJ2-1 | TRBV7-9 | NA | TRBD2 | TGTGCCAGTAAAGGGGAGACTAGCGGGGGCGGTGAGCAGTTCTTC | CASKGETSGGGEQFF
TRBJ1-1 | TRBV28 | NA | NA | TGTGCCAGCAGTTTAAGGGTAGCTGAAGCTTTCTTT | CASSLRVAEAFF
TRBJ1-2 | TRBV11-2 | NA | NA | TGTGCCAGCAGCCAACGGGGGATGAACTATGGCTACACCTTC | CASSQRGMNYGYTF
TRBJ1-4 | TRBV6-1 | once | NA | TGTGCCAGCGAAGGACAGTTGGCTAATGAAAAACTGTTTTTT | CASEGQLANEKLFF
TRBJ2-7 | TRBV7-9 | NA | TRBD2 | TGTGCCAGCAGCTTAGGTGCGGGAGGGCCTCCCTACGAGCAGTACTTC | CASSLGAGGPPYEQYF
TRBJ1-2 | TRBV10-1 | NA | NA | TGCGCCAGCAGTGTTGAGAGAAACTATGGCTACACCTTC | CASSVERNYGYTF
TRBJ2-1 | TRBV9 | NA | NA | TGTGCCAGCAGCGTAGACTTGGCTGGGGAGCAGTTCTTC | CASSVDLAGEQFF
TRBJ1-1 | TRBV13 | NA | NA | TGTGCCAGCAGCTTAGGCCCGGAGGGAGGGACTTTCTTT | CASSLGPEGGTFF
TRBJ2-7 | TRBV5-1 | NA | NA | TGCGCCAGCAGCTCGCGCGGAGGGGGTCTACACGAGCAGTACTTC | CASSSRGGGLHEQYF
TRBJ1-4 | TRBV30 | NA | NA | TGTGCGAGGGGGACTAATGAAAAACTGTTTTTT | CARGTNEKLFF
TRBJ1-2 | TRBV27 | NA | NA | TGTGCCAGCAGTTTATACACGGGCTCTAACTATGGCTACACCTTC | CASSLYTGSNYGYTF
TRBJ2-7 | TRBV11-2 | NA | NA | TGTGCCAGCAGCCTCGATTACCGGACCGGCAACGAGCAGTACTTC | CASSLDYRTGNEQYF
TRBJ2-7 | TRBV5-6 | NA | NA | TGTGCCAGCAGCTCCGGATCCTACGAGCAGTACTTC | CASSSGSYEQYF
TRBJ2-2 | TRBV5-6 | NA | NA | TGTGCCAGCAGCTTGGGCGTGAGCGCCGGGGAGCTGTTTTTT | CASSLGVSAGELFF
TRBJ2-1 | TRBV4-1 | NA | TRBD2 | TGCGCCAGCAGCCAAGAAGGGCGACTAGCGGGGAGAGGTGAGCAGTTCTTC | CASSQEGRLAGRGEQFF
TRBJ2-5 | TRBV9 | NA | TRBD2 | TGTGCCAGCAGCGTAGGAATCCGGACCGAGGGACTAGCGGGGGGTTGGCAAGAGACCCAGTACTTC | CASSVGIRTEGLAGGWQETQYF
TRBJ1-2 | TRBV19 | NA | NA | TGTGCCAGTAGTGTCACGGAAAACTATGGCTACACCTTC | CASSVTENYGYTF
TRBJ2-7 | TRBV27 | NA | NA | TGTGCCAGCAGGCACCTGGGGGCTACTTACGAGCAGTACTTC | CASRHLGATYEQYF
TRBJ2-7 | TRBV30 | NA | NA | TGTGCCTGGTCGGGACGGACCTACGAGCAGTACTTC | CAWSGRTYEQYF
TRBJ1-2 | TRBV7-8 | few | NA | TGTGCCAGCAGCCCCCGGGTGCTGGGAAACTATGGCTACACCTTC | CASSPRVLGNYGYTF
TRBJ2-7 | TRBV28 | NA | NA | TGTGCCAGCAGTTTTAGCGAAGCCTACGAGCAGTACTTC | CASSFSEAYEQYF
TRBJ1-1 | TRBV5-8 | NA | NA | TGTGCCAGCAGGCCTACAGGGTTCATGAACACTGAAGCTTTCTTT | CASRPTGFMNTEAFF
TRBJ2-2 | TRBV5-6 | few | NA | TGTGCCAGCAGCTTGGTGGGGGTAGGCGGGGAGCTGTTTTTT | CASSLVGVGGELFF
TRBJ1-2 | TRBV6-1 | NA | TRBD1 | TGTGCCAGCAGTGAAGCGAGGACAGGGTTCTATGGCTACACCTTC | CASSEARTGFYGYTF
TRBJ1-1 | TRBV29-1 | NA | NA | TGCGCGGGGGCCGAGGGGAAGGTTGAAGCTTTCTTT | CAGAEGKVEAFF
TRBJ2-7 | TRBV30 | NA | NA | TGTGCCTGGAGTGACAGGTACGAGCAGTACTTC | CAWSDRYEQYF
TRBJ1-1 | TRBV6-5 | NA | TRBD1 | TGTGCCAGCAGTCAGGGGGCCACTGAAGCTTTCTTT | CASSQGATEAFF
TRBJ1-2 | TRBV7-9 | once | TRBD1 | TGTGCCAGCAGCTCGGGACAGGGTTATGGCTACACCTTC | CASSSGQGYGYTF
TRBJ2-1 | TRBV4-2 | NA | NA | TGTGCCAGCAGCCAAGAACTAGCAATCGGTGAGCAGTTCTTC | CASSQELAIGEQFF